The 12 T cell receptor beta chains listed next were all sequenced from one sample in a study of early T cells in non-severe SARS-CoV-2 infection. TCRdb independently ran MiXCR on the 5' RACE reads; one entry per CDR3 protein. The table lists about 20,000 distinct CDR3 sequences, roughly 3.5% of them singletons. The sample consisted of whole blood. All receptors come from an adult who was a healthcare worker with PCR-confirmed SARS-CoV-2 infection or an uninfected control (not recorded which).

This chain joins TRBV2 and TRBJ2-3, with 13 bases identical to TRBD2. The CDR3 has 15 amino acids. V lost 7 bases, J lost 4 bases, and 5 bases stayed unmatched. From germline, CDR1 is SNHLY and CDR2 FYNNEI. The CDR3 loop is CASTTSGGAADTQYF. The CDR3 DNA sequence: TGTGCCAGCACAACTAGCGGGGGGGCCGCAGATACGCAGTATTTT. The complete variable domain, with remaining parts taken from reference TRBV2 and TRBJ2-3, reads EPEVTQTPSHQVTQMGQEVILRCVPISNHLYFYWYRQILGQKVEFLVSFYNNEISEKSEIFDDQFSVERPDGSNFTLKIRSTKLEDSAMYFCASTTSGGAADTQYFGPGTRLTVL.

This clonotype was found many times. The CDR3, as DNA: TGCGCCAGCAGCTCGGGACTAGCGGTCCCGTTCTCCTACGAGCAGTACTTC. This encodes CASSSGLAVPFSYEQYF. The chain combines TRBV5-1 with TRBJ2-7, with 11 bases lining up with TRBD2. V was clipped by 3 bases and J by 0 bases; unmatched bases: 8. Germline V gene data show CDR1 as SGHRS and CDR2 as YFSETQ. CDR3 length: 17 amino acids. Filled out from reference TRBV5-1 and TRBJ2-7, the complete variable domain reads KAGVTQTPRYLIKTRGQQVTLSCSPISGHRSVSWYQQTPGQGLQFLFEYFSETQRNKGNFPGRFSGRQFSNSRSEMNVSTLELGDSALYLCASSSGLAVPFSYEQYFGPGTRLTVT.

There are a few counts of this clonotype. The chain uses TRBV29-1 and TRBJ1-4; 8 nucleotides align to TRBD1. Germline V gene data show CDR1 as SQVTM and CDR2 as ANQGSEA. The CDR3 extends over 12 amino acids. V lost 6 bases to trimming and J lost 7 bases; unmatched junction nucleotides: 4. The CDR3 sequence: CSVWTGTEKLFF. The CDR3, as DNA: TGCAGCGTATGGACAGGGACTGAAAAACTGTTTTTT.

V is TRBV7-9 and J is TRBJ2-7; D is unresolved. Germline V gene sequence: CDR1 SEHNR, CDR2 FQNEAQ (reference sequence). The CDR3 runs 13 residues. V gave up 4 bases and J gave up 2 bases, with 9 bases separating them. CDR3 DNA: TGTGCCAGCAGCTCAGGTGCGACCTACGAGCAGTACTTC. It codes for CASSSGATYEQYF.

This clonotype was counted a few times. The chain joins TRBV11-1 to TRBJ2-3; 10 positions agree with TRBD2. V trimming: 5 bases; J trimming: 2 bases; junction bases outside the gene matches: 7. CDR3 length: 16 amino acids. Germline CDR1 is SGHAT and CDR2 is FQDESV (reference sequence). The CDR3 loop reads CASSPGLAVATDTQYF. DNA of the CDR3: TGTGCCAGCAGCCCCGGACTAGCGGTTGCCACAGATACGCAGTATTTT.

This clonotype rates as medium-sized. This chain links TRBV20-1 with TRBJ2-5; possibly TRBD1 or TRBD2 for D (7 bases each). This CDR3 region has 15 residues. In germline, CDR1 is DFQATT, CDR2 SNEGSKA (reference sequence). The V end lost 6 bases, the J end lost 5 bases, and 22 bases lay between the germline ends. For the CDR3, the DNA is TGCAGTGCCCCCTCCCAGGGGGGGAGGTGGGAGACCCAGTACTTC. This gives the protein CSAPSQGGRWETQYF.

This clonotype is labeled as medium-sized. The genes are TRBV28 and TRBJ1-2; no clear D. The germline V gene has CDR1 MDHEN and CDR2 SYDVKM. This CDR3 comprises 11 residues. Trimming removed 7 bases from V and 7 bases from J, with 10 bases in between. CDR3 DNA: TGTGCCAGCACCTACCGGCGTGGCTACACCTTC. Protein sequence: CASTYRRGYTF.

In this sample, this clonotype turned up many times. The chain is built from TRBV7-2 and TRBJ1-2; TRBD1 is a possible D gene (6 bases). CDR3 length equals 16 residues. V dropped 4 bases and J dropped 5 bases, with 20 bases sitting between them. The germline V gene has CDR1 SGHTA and CDR2 FQGNSA. CDR3 in DNA: TGTGCCAGCAGCTGGGGAGGGGCCAGGGGTTCTTATGGCTACACCTTC. Encoded protein: CASSWGGARGSYGYTF.

This clonotype has ten or more counts. The chain has TRBV7-9 and TRBJ1-2; TRBD1 is a possible D gene (5 bases). This CDR3 is built from 13 residues. Germline CDR1 SEHNR, CDR2 FQNEAQ (reference sequence). Trimming pared 3 bases from V and 7 bases from J, leaving 12 bases between. DNA for the CDR3: TGTGCCAGCAGCTTCTCCATTCAGGGTGGCTACACCTTC. This gives the protein CASSFSIQGGYTF.

This clonotype was observed at least ten times. The chain joins TRBV12-3 or TRBV12-4 to TRBJ2-6; maybe TRBD2 (5 bases). V lost 1 base and J 4 bases, leaving 8 bases between the germline ends. This CDR3 contains 15 residues. The CDR3 region is CASSLVGEGANVLTF. For the CDR3, the DNA is TGTGCCAGCAGTTTAGTGGGAGAAGGGGCCAACGTCCTGACTTTC.

This clonotype appeared many times. CDR3 residues: CASSPSGTGAGYGYTF. DNA for the CDR3: TGTGCCAGCAGCCCTTCCGGGACAGGGGCGGGCTATGGCTACACCTTC. The V and J genes are TRBV7-9 and TRBJ1-2; 10 nucleotides align to TRBD1. The CDR3 is 16 residues long. Germline assignment: CDR1 SEHNR and CDR2 FQNEAQ (reference sequence). V gave up 5 bases and J gave up 4 bases; unmatched junction bases: 10.

This clonotype has ten or more counts. This sequence joins TRBV20-1 and TRBJ2-6; D perhaps matches TRBD1 (5 bases). CDR1 DFQATT and CDR2 SNEGSKA come from the germline V gene (reference sequence). CDR3 length: 14 residues. The germline V and J ends were trimmed by 3 bases and 7 bases, with 13 bases remaining between them. In DNA form, the CDR3 reads TGCAGTGCTAGTTTGGCAGGGCGAGCCAACGTCCTGACTTTC. Translated, it gives CSASLAGRANVLTF.